Listed below are T cell receptor beta chains from one sample, sequenced in a study of OX40 agonist ivuxolimab in advanced cancers. Method: immunoSEQ multiplex PCR; TCRdb's copy keeps in-frame clones and lacks some. The data contain about 28,000 clones, almost 80% of them singletons. This specimen consisted of CD4+ or CD8+ T cells sorted from blood, obtained in a trial of the OX40 agonist ivuxolimab. These receptors originate from an adult with an advanced solid tumor such as melanoma, head and neck, liver or kidney cancer. The CDR3 runs from the conserved cysteine through the conserved F or W. A D gene is named only where the DNA matches it firmly. The listing skips clone size in some rows; elsewhere it reads once, few, many or a size class.

D gene	CDR3 length	V gene	J gene	clone size	CDR3 protein	CDR3 DNA
NA	14	TRBV6-6	TRBJ1-5	NA	CASSYGQGDQPQHF	TGTGCCAGCAGTTACGGGCAGGGAGACCAGCCCCAGCATTTT
TRBD1	14	TRBV19	TRBJ2-1	NA	CASSSWDSYNEQFF	TGTGCCAGTAGTAGTTGGGACAGTTACAATGAGCAGTTCTTC
NA	11	TRBV5-4	TRBJ1-1	medium-sized	CASSFNTEAFF	TGTGCCAGCAGCTTTAACACTGAAGCTTTCTTT
NA	16	TRBV7-2	TRBJ1-1	NA	CASSSGLQSLNTEAFF	TGTGCCAGCAGCTCCGGACTGCAATCCTTGAACACTGAAGCTTTCTTT
NA	17	TRBV18	TRBJ1-2	NA	CASSPIMERQANYGYTF	TGTGCCAGCTCACCCATCATGGAACGACAGGCGAACTATGGCTACACCTTC
NA	17	TRBV14	TRBJ2-3	NA	CASSQEGRGLLTDTQYF	TGTGCCAGCAGCCAAGAAGGACGGGGGCTCCTCACAGATACGCAGTATTTT
NA	15	TRBV2	TRBJ1-4	NA	CASSADMGTNEKLFF	TGTGCCAGCAGTGCTGATATGGGGACTAATGAAAAACTGTTTTTT
NA	15	TRBV7-9	TRBJ2-7	NA	CASSRPGPFSYEQYF	TGTGCCAGCAGCCGTCCGGGCCCCTTCTCCTACGAGCAGTACTTC
TRBD1	14	TRBV6-6	TRBJ1-2	NA	CASSWTGGRYGYTF	TGTGCCAGCAGTTGGACAGGGGGACGCTATGGCTACACCTTC
TRBD1	16	TRBV4-1	TRBJ2-7	once	CASSQERTGTYYEQYF	TGCGCCAGCAGCCAAGAGCGGACAGGGACCTACTACGAGCAGTACTTC
NA	13	TRBV11-2	TRBJ1-5	NA	CASKQGSNQPQHF	TGTGCCAGCAAACAGGGTAGCAATCAGCCCCAGCATTTT
TRBD1	16	TRBV7-2	TRBJ1-5	once	CASSSYDRGQNQPQHF	TGTGCCAGCAGCTCATATGACAGGGGCCAAAATCAGCCCCAGCATTTT
NA	14	TRBV4-1	TRBJ1-2	NA	CASSQSITNYGYTF	TGCGCCAGCAGCCAATCGATCACTAACTATGGCTACACCTTC
NA	15	TRBV6-6	TRBJ2-6	NA	CASSPQASGANVLTF	TGTGCCAGCAGTCCACAGGCCTCTGGGGCCAACGTCCTGACTTTC
NA	14	TRBV6-1	TRBJ2-7	NA	CASSETRLPYEQYF	TGTGCCAGCAGTGAAACTAGGTTGCCCTACGAGCAGTACTTC
NA	18	TRBV30	TRBJ2-6	NA	CAWSGFIITYSGANVLTF	TGTGCCTGGAGTGGATTTATTATTACCTACTCTGGGGCCAACGTCCTGACTTTC
NA	15	TRBV4-1	TRBJ2-2	medium-sized	CASSKRKDGAGELFF	TGCGCCAGCAGCAAAAGGAAGGATGGGGCCGGGGAGCTGTTTTTT
NA	15	TRBV29-1	TRBJ2-1	NA	CSVSSGVDSYNEQFF	TGCAGCGTTTCCTCTGGGGTGGACTCCTACAATGAGCAGTTCTTC
NA	16	TRBV21-1	TRBJ2-3	NA	CASSKCRGVYPDTQYF	TGTGCCAGCAGCAAATGTCGGGGGGTCTACCCAGATACGCAGTATTTT
TRBD2	15	TRBV7-9	TRBJ2-7	NA	CASSSSGGVSYEQYF	TGTGCCAGCTCATCGAGCGGGGGGGTCTCCTACGAGCAGTACTTC
NA	16	TRBV13	TRBJ1-1	medium-sized	CASSLTGSLMNTEAFF	TGTGCCAGCAGCTTAACCGGATCTCTCATGAACACTGAAGCTTTCTTT
NA	13	TRBV6-5	TRBJ2-7	NA	CASSQGISYEQYF	TGTGCCAGCAGTCAGGGAATCTCCTACGAGCAGTACTTC
TRBD1	13	TRBV11-3	TRBJ2-6	NA	CASSPTGGNVLTF	TGTGCCAGCAGCCCGACAGGGGGCAACGTCCTGACTTTC
NA	15	TRBV11-2	TRBJ2-3	NA	CASSLSLGTRTTQYF	TGTGCCAGCAGCTTAAGTCTCGGCACCAGGACTACGCAGTATTTT
NA	15	TRBV6-6	TRBJ1-1	NA	CASSSPGHMNTEAFF	TGTGCCAGCAGTTCCCCGGGGCACATGAACACTGAAGCTTTCTTT
TRBD2	16	TRBV4-3	TRBJ2-2	NA	CASSHFSGGAAGELFF	TGCGCCAGCAGCCATTTTAGCGGGGGGGCCGCCGGGGAGCTGTTTTTT
TRBD2	15	TRBV6-1	TRBJ2-3	NA	CASQVAGVRADTQYF	TGTGCCAGCCAGGTGGCGGGGGTGAGGGCAGATACGCAGTATTTT
NA	14	TRBV19	TRBJ1-1	NA	CASRISGGNTEAFF	TGTGCCAGTAGAATATCGGGGGGGAACACTGAAGCTTTCTTT
NA	14	TRBV19	TRBJ1-1	NA	CASSTRPGAAEAFF	TGTGCCAGTAGTACTCGTCCCGGGGCTGCTGAAGCTTTCTTT
NA	18	TRBV2	TRBJ1-1	NA	CASSEARTNFLGEVEAFF	TGTGCCAGCAGTGAAGCGCGAACCAATTTTTTGGGGGAGGTTGAAGCTTTCTTT
NA	11	TRBV6-1	TRBJ1-1	NA	CASSYLSEAFF	TGTGCCAGCAGTTACCTGAGTGAAGCTTTCTTT
NA	13	TRBV6-5	TRBJ1-5	NA	CASSYSWTGPQHF	TGTGCCAGCAGTTACTCTTGGACGGGACCCCAGCATTTT
TRBD1	16	TRBV5-1	TRBJ2-2	NA	CASSLTGGRDTGELFF	TGCGCCAGCAGCCTGACAGGGGGCCGAGACACCGGGGAGCTGTTTTTT
NA	18	TRBV9	TRBJ1-4	NA	CASSGPDFSGQGNEKLFF	TGTGCCAGCAGCGGACCGGATTTTTCGGGGCAGGGTAATGAAAAACTGTTTTTT
NA	18	TRBV9	TRBJ2-6	once	CASSVGPVAGTGANVLTF	TGTGCCAGCAGCGTAGGGCCCGTCGCGGGGACTGGGGCCAACGTCCTGACTTTC
TRBD2	15	TRBV9	TRBJ2-3	NA	CASSVGGGGADTQYF	TGTGCCAGCAGCGTAGGCGGGGGGGGTGCAGATACGCAGTATTTT
NA	15	TRBV19	TRBJ1-2	NA	CASIPLPGGNYGYTF	TGTGCCAGTATACCCCTCCCGGGAGGGAATTATGGCTACACCTTC
NA	12	TRBV5-4	TRBJ2-3	NA	CASNGDTDTQYF	TGTGCCAGCAACGGGGACACAGATACGCAGTATTTT
TRBD2	16	TRBV4-2	TRBJ2-3	NA	CASSPGLAVSTDTQYF	TGTGCCAGCAGCCCGGGACTAGCGGTTAGCACAGATACGCAGTATTTT
NA	12	TRBV2	TRBJ1-1	NA	CASSAGVTEAFF	TGTGCCAGCAGTGCTGGGGTCACTGAAGCTTTCTTT
NA	17	TRBV27	TRBJ2-2	NA	CASGPPDSQPSTGELFF	TGTGCCAGCGGCCCCCCCGACAGTCAGCCCAGCACCGGGGAGCTGTTTTTT
NA	14	TRBV5-1	TRBJ2-7	NA	CASSGGDSPYEQYF	TGCGCCAGCAGCGGGGGGGACAGCCCCTACGAGCAGTACTTC